The subject of this entry is one T cell receptor (beta chain). Its antigen is not identified. This record belongs to a study of T-cell memory formation after mild COVID-19. For the study at large: TCR clusters were mostly donor specific. Regarding the study as a whole: Cross-reactive memory apparently joined, as some responding clones appeared in pre-infection memory. Largely, contracting CD4+ clones fell within CM and EM, and contracting CD8+ clones within EMRA. Day 37-peaking second-wave clones had unconfirmed SARS-CoV-2 specificity.

TCRdb itself ran the 5' RACE reads through MiXCR, one entry per CDR3 protein. The sample holds a few hundred thousand distinct CDR3 sequences, 16% seen once. CDR3 length: 16 amino acids. Germline lookup yields CDR1 SGHRS and CDR2 YFSETQ. Trimming removed 2 bases from V and 0 bases from J, with 12 bases in between. The chain carries TRBV5-1 and TRBJ2-1, with unresolved D. Sequencing was carried out using PBMCs or a T cell subset sorted from them (not recorded which). The clonotype was recovered from a man younger than 30 who had mild COVID-19 (a few samples of this study predate the infection). Cell type and time point are not known. CDR3 sequence reads: CASSFGSFPSYNEQFF. The DNA for the CDR3 is TGCGCCAGCAGCTTCGGCAGTTTTCCCTCCTACAATGAGCAGTTCTTC.